The table lists the clone carrying this T cell receptor beta chain with a few counts. Its matching antigen is unknown. This entry comes from a study of T cells in Graves' hyperthyroidism and ophthalmopathy. The wider study: Before treatment of any kind, peripheral blood was taken at initial diagnosis.

Stable Graves' hyperthyroidism denoted no ophthalmopathy progression over 18 months. Between the trimmed V and J ends, which lost 4 bases and 4 bases, there was a span of 20 bases. Germline-derived CDR1 and CDR2 are SEHNR and FQNEAQ (reference sequence). This CDR3 spans 16 amino acids. Regions amplified from RNA transcripts were the TCR beta CDR3 regions. In the first-round RT-PCR of the TCR CDR3, the HTBI primer set was used. TCRdb re-analysed the multiplex PCR reads in MiXCR, keeping a single row per CDR3 protein. This table holds about 840,000 distinct CDR3 sequences, roughly 40% found once. Study conclusions and caveats: Appearing also in blood were most of the thyroid clonotypes expanded above 0.001.

The receptor was isolated from a man aged 18 to 35 with Graves' hyperthyroidism. What was sequenced was blood. J is TRBJ2-7 and V is TRBV7-9, with D perhaps matching TRBD1 (6 bases). The CDR3 protein is CASSSFVTGKLYEQYF. CDR3 nucleotides: TGTGCCAGCAGCTCGTTCGTGACAGGCAAACTTTACGAGCAGTACTTC.